One TCR beta chain is described in this entry. The clone's antigen remains unknown. In total, about 650 healthy bone marrow donors made up the cohort. At the time of sampling, all cohort members were nominally healthy, though unrecorded immune exposures were likely present. The donor tested CMV seronegative, placing the donor among the 300 to 400 seronegative members of the cohort. Every donor gave a peripheral blood sample, and the peripheral blood mononuclear cells from that sample were used for TCR beta sequencing. Genomic DNA extraction from the blood cell samples was performed with the Qiagen DNeasy Blood Extraction Kit. The source of the sample is a study of cytomegalovirus exposure and HLA in healthy donors (dated by TCRdb to the late 2010s). With respect to the entire study: An earlier analysis of some 620 of the donors reported 276 Gb of sequence data and 117 million unique TCR beta sequences obtained from approximately 180 million T cells. Roughly 300 gigabases of sequencing data and around 90 million unique TCR sequences made up an early release that covered around 640 HLA-typed donors. The genetic ancestry cluster associated with self-reported Caucasian donors included around four fifths of the roughly 400 genotyped donors. The study was designed to test whether signatures of past pathogen exposure could be identified by cataloging public T cell receptors. Using immunosequencing, the study profiled T cell repertoires from about 610 subjects and related those repertoires to cytomegalovirus serostatus. Besides the first cohort of approximately 670 subjects, a separate validation cohort made up of 120 different subjects was used. The study combined high-throughput TCR immunosequencing, statistical association of individual TCRs with disease status, and machine learning to predict cytomegalovirus infection status. A later analysis re-examined previously published TCR beta repertoires from several hundred donors and added high-resolution HLA genotyping to investigate patterns of TCR occurrence. In the later analysis, no new phenotypic data were used to find candidate immune exposures; instead, reliance was placed on TCR beta sequences and their occurrence across donors. An earlier analysis of some 500 of the donors used high-throughput TCR beta sequencing to judge whether each TCR beta V gene segment behaved as functional or pseudogenic. Alongside the repertoire data, information on donor age, sex, ethnicity and CMV serostatus was compiled. A later genetic analysis took genome-wide SNP genotypes for about three fifths of the roughly 670 donors and used that subset as a discovery cohort. Every repertoire in the discovery cohort had been generated on one and the same sequencing platform. Both class I and class II loci were covered by HLA typing, at four-digit resolution. Typing coverage differed by locus: A, B, C, DRB1 and DQB1 were typed in roughly 620-640 donors, DQA1 in 500 to 550, DPA1 in around 610, and DPB1 in roughly 450. Several DR-DQ haplotypes were handled as single units for association and clustering because linkage in the cohort was strong. Among some 410 genotyped donors of the cohort, an average of approximately 240,000 unique TCR beta nucleotide sequences was sequenced per donor, of which approximately 18% were non-productive.

The research as a whole found: The authors suggested that the approach could potentially be generalized to other disease states and immunological phenotypes. In this cohort, only TCR beta chains were sequenced, and detectable features were limited by the absence of alpha or paired-chain data. A later analysis associated approximately 17,000 TCR beta sequences with specific HLA alleles at a false discovery rate of 0.05. Most TCR sequences were seen in very few donors, while some public TCRs were found in many individuals. Strong co-occurrence of HLA alleles, especially DR and DQ, made assigning TCR associations to individual alleles difficult. A cluster of highly shared sequence variants was judged likely to be a technical artifact of the sequencing pipeline. Because HLA typing was missing for some donors at each locus, association tests included only the typed subset. Some IMGT-functional V segments, including TRBV6-2 and TRBV6-3, could not be told apart with the 87-base-pair reads, so those segments were excluded. According to a later analysis, TCR association rates differed among HLA loci, with DRB1 alleles showing the most associated TCRs and HLA-C alleles showing the fewest. Linkage disequilibrium might explain the correlated functional status among segregating V segments, but an unknown experimental factor could not be excluded. The only immune exposure information available for the cohort was CMV serostatus. The study listed 150 to 200 TCR beta chains as associated with cytomegalovirus. In vitro tests confirmed that a few of the cytomegalovirus-associated TCR beta chains recognize cytomegalovirus antigens. According to a later analysis, parvovirus B19, influenza, CMV and Epstein-Barr virus appeared linked to several top co-occurrence clusters. The presence/absence analyses assumed that sequencing depth was roughly uniform across donors, and that assumption may not be true. In a later analysis, HLA-associated TCR beta chains showed more clonal expansion and lower generation probabilities than non-associated chains that were equally common. Compared with the approximately 670-donor mean, donors in an Asian-associated ancestry cluster had fewer N-insertions in productive TCRs, according to a later genetic analysis. Because counts were too low, seventeen rarely observed V segments, including chromosome 9 orphons, were excluded from the earlier analysis of some 590 of the donors. A later analysis found that most CMV-associated TCR beta chains appeared HLA-restricted, with HLA associations seemingly driven largely by CMV exposure. An association between a missense DCLRE1C variant and V-gene and J-gene trimming of TCR beta chains was found in a later genetic analysis and replicated in an independent cohort. A further reported finding was that TCR beta sequences accurately predicted the HLA-A and HLA-B alleles for most subjects in the first cohort. In an earlier analysis of 587 of the donors, most TCR beta V segments appeared in productive rearrangements about 87% or about 30% of the time, broadly matching IMGT annotations. The classifier was reported to diagnose cytomegalovirus status with high specificity and sensitivity in both the original and validation cohorts.

Libraries were prepared through the immunoSEQ multiplex PCR assay. For the multiplex PCR, a mixture combining 60 forward primers for TCR Vbeta segments and 13 reverse primers for TCR Jbeta segments was used. The CDR3 region of rearranged TCR beta genes was amplified from genomic DNA by a multiplex PCR assay. The Illumina HiSeq System was used to sequence the amplified TCR beta libraries as 87-base-pair reads. As for the original processing: A later analysis counted 75 million to 100 million unique TCR beta chains across the 650 to 700 repertoires, and around 9.9 million of these chains were shared by at least two donors. Raw reads were error-corrected and collapsed into unique sequences with a nearest-neighbor algorithm that merged closely related sequences to remove PCR and sequencing errors. CDR3 sequences were aligned to IMGT reference sequences to assign V, D and J gene segments. Each retained sequence needed at least a six-nucleotide match to both a V gene segment and a J gene segment. Rearrangements were classified as productive when the CDR3 lacked stop codons and remained in frame with V and J, and all other rearrangements were classified as non-productive. Following IMGT convention, CDR3 was defined as the stretch from the second conserved V-encoded cysteine up to the conserved J-encoded phenylalanine. In an earlier analysis of roughly 610 of the donors, sequences lacking an unambiguous match to a single V gene segment were excluded. In an earlier analysis of approximately 610 of the donors, V segments were called functional above 56.7% productive rearrangements and were called segregating when the between-donor standard deviation exceeded 5%. A statistical classification framework was developed to diagnose cytomegalovirus status using the catalog of TCR beta chain sequences. In a later analysis, TCR nucleotide sequences were compared against IMGT/GENE-DB human TR gene sequences so that V and J genes could be assigned. The TCRdist pipeline was used in a later analysis to assign CDR3 sequences and most-parsimonious VDJ recombination scenarios. In a later analysis, every TCR beta chain was defined by the combination of its CDR3 amino acid sequence and its V-gene family, and reads without a unique V-gene family were dropped. To address suspected cross-contamination and a sequencing artifact, a later analysis removed over 500 highly shared, low-generation-probability nucleotide sequences. In a later analysis, a clonal expansion index for each public chain was calculated from normalized within-repertoire ranks of inferred template counts. In a later analysis, generation probabilities were computed using a VDJ recombination model fitted to out-of-frame rearrangements, and the results were checked against IGoR. Hypergeometric tests were used in a later analysis to score TCR-TCR, TCR-HLA and TCR-CMV co-occurrence, with a repertoire-size bias correction applied to the TCR pairs. False discovery rates were estimated in a later analysis by permuting HLA or CMV assignments 20 times. In a later analysis, co-occurring TCRs were grouped using DBSCAN, and TCRdist sequence similarity was added for clustering within HLA-allele-positive subsets. Co-occurrence clustering excluded repertoires with fewer than 30,000 or more than 120,000 public chains, plus five with anomalous nucleotide sharing. The source is immuneACCESS, and TCRdb retained only in-frame sequences with V and J called. Part of the clones is not carried over; for the studies checked, unresolved V genes explain less than half of this, and the remainder is unexplained. From that table come the V and J calls and clone size; the DNA was used to work out D and trimming. In this sample's table one finds about 130,000 clones. Together, the top ten hold 1.7% of the sample.

The CDR3 runs 15 amino acids, cysteine and phenylalanine included. CDR3 DNA is the only sequence kept; it has 45 bases, read in frame from the first base. Compared with germline, V lacks 5 bases and J lacks 0 bases; bases without a gene match: 1. Based on the germline V gene, the CDR1 and CDR2 sequences are MRHNA and SNTAGT. The material sequenced was PBMCs. The sequence derives from a man aged 18 to 29 in good health and CMV-seronegative. The sequence joins TRBV6-4 to TRBJ2-3, with TRBD2 identical over 11 junction bases. Here is the DNA: TGTGCCAGCAGTCGGACTAGCGGGAGCACAGATACGCAGTATTTT. Its protein reads: CASSRTSGSTDTQYF.